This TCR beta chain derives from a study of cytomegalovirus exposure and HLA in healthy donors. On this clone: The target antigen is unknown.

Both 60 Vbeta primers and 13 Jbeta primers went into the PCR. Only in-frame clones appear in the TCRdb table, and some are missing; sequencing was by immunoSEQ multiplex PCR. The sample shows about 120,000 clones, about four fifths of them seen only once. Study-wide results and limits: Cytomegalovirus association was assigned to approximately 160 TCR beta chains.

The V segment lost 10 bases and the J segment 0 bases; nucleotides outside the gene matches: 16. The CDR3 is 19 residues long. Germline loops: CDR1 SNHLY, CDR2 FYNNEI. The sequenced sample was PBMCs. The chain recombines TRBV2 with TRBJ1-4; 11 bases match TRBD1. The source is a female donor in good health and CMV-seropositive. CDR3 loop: CAISRPGTGGLATNEKLFF. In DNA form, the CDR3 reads TGTGCCATCTCGCGACCCGGGACAGGGGGACTTGCAACTAATGAAAAACTGTTTTTT.